This T cell receptor beta chain came from a study of T cell repertoires in cytomegalovirus infection (dated by TCRdb to between 2019 and 2020). Describing the broader study: The peptide stimulations were aimed at well-studied HLA-B-restricted epitopes as well as recently identified HLA-C-restricted CMV epitopes, whose presentation resists viral immunomodulation. Donor HLA type was relevant to the analysis, because carriage of CMV infection together with the matching HLA type was indicated by public TCR beta signatures.

Comments on this clonotype: Which antigen it targets is not known. A read error may be the cause here, since a much bigger clone is one base away.

The meaning of the sample's treatment or condition label: in vitro stimulation with specific CMV peptide epitopes to enrich CMV-specific T cells. Broader findings and caveats from the paper: Carriers of CMV infection plus the relevant HLA type were discriminated by the cumulative frequency of public TCR beta family members in the study cohort and in an independent roughly 370-donor cohort. The ex vivo response was dominated by HLA-C-restricted CMV-specific TCR beta clonotypes, which also provided the single most frequent clonotype in two of eight donors.

TCRdb shows the sequencer as Illumina HiSeq 1500. TCRdb took the public reads, trimmed them with fastp at Q25, ran MiXCR for clone calling and kept in-frame beta chains. Every distinct CDR3 protein forms one entry, paired with its most common genes and DNA. The table for this sample lists about 920,000 distinct CDR3 sequences; roughly 31% of them were counted only once. The ten largest clones take up 13% of the sample. This receptor was obtained from a human donor in good health (CMV status not recorded). Some clones in this sample may be carry-over from other donors' samples. The starting material was cultured CD8+ T cells from PBMCs, obtained from culture after CMV antigen stimulation.

The DNA sequence reads TGTGCCAGCAGCTTAGAGACAGGGCTGGAGACCCAGCACTTC. The resulting protein is CASSLETGLETQHF. This sequence uses TRBV7-2 and TRBJ2-5; 7 junctional bases match TRBD1. Measured from the cysteine to the phenylalanine, the CDR3 is 14 residues long. Only the CDR3 part of the read is kept: 42 bases, read in frame from the first base. CDR1 SGHTA and CDR2 FQGNSA were looked up in the germline V gene.